The clone carrying this T cell receptor beta chain occurred a few times. Antigen: not known. Employing constant-segment primers, 5'RACE generated TCR alpha and TCR beta cDNA libraries bearing sample barcodes and UMIs. One entry per CDR3 protein, called by TCRdb with MiXCR from the 5' RACE reads. Among hundreds of thousands of distinct CDR3 sequences listed, roughly 20% were seen once. This CDR3 spans 15 amino acids. The V segment lost 3 bases and the J segment 2 bases; nucleotides outside the gene matches: 4. This sample was taken from a study of T-cell memory formation after mild COVID-19. Study details: Largely, the TCR clusters proved donor specific.

General study findings and limits: Researchers report contracting CD4+ clones mostly in CM and EM, with CD8+ clones in EMRA. Clones that contracted from day 15 to 85 had balanced CD4/CD8; later expanders were CD4+ biased.

The chain has TRBV12-3 or TRBV12-4 and TRBJ2-3; TRBD2 aligns across 8 bases. Sequenced: PBMCs or a T cell subset sorted from them (not recorded which). This TCR derives from an adult woman who had mild COVID-19 (a few samples of this study predate the infection). Cell type and time point are not known. The CDR3 DNA sequence: TGTGCCAGCAGTTTCGGGACTAGGCTCACAGATACGCAGTATTTT. This translates into CASSFGTRLTDTQYF.